This T cell receptor (beta chain) was documented in a study of T-cell reconstitution after alpha-beta-depleted transplantation in children. This clonotype was observed many times. The CDR3 is made up of 14 amino acids. Per the germline V gene, CDR1 is KGHDR and CDR2 is SFDVKD. V dropped 3 bases and J dropped 4 bases, with 8 bases sitting between them. The TCRbeta library was prepared with unique molecular identifiers. TCRdb ran MiXCR on the PCR reads and lists one entry per CDR3 protein. Here the sample spans about 72,000 distinct CDR3 sequences, roughly 6.6% being singletons. The sample was PBMCs from the stem cell graft donor, taken from the stem cell graft. The rearrangement links TRBV24-1 to TRBJ2-2; D is possibly TRBD1 (6 bases). This receptor was identified in a human donor who donated a stem cell graft to a child with acute lymphoblastic leukemia. CDR3 in amino acids: CATSDNRATGELFF. CDR3 DNA: TGTGCCACCAGTGATAACAGGGCCACCGGGGAGCTGTTTTTT.